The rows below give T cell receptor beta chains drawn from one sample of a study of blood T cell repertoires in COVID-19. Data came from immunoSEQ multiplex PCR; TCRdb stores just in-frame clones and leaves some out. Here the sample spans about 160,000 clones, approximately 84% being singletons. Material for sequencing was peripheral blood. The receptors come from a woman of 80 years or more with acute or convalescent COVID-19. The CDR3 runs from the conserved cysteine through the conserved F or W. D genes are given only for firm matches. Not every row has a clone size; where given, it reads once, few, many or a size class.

CDR3aa: CATSDLRESKTF
CDR3nt: TGTGCCACCAGTGATTTGAGGGAGTCTAAAACCTTC
abundance: .
j_gene: TRBJ1-2
v_gene: TRBV24-1
d_gene: .

CDR3aa: CASSKGTGDYNEQFF
CDR3nt: TGTGCCAGCAGCAAAGGGACAGGGGACTACAATGAGCAGTTCTTC
abundance: .
j_gene: TRBJ2-1
v_gene: TRBV11-1
d_gene: TRBD1

CDR3aa: CASRASRISTDTQYF
CDR3nt: TGCGCCAGCAGGGCGTCGCGGATCAGCACAGATACGCAGTATTTT
abundance: .
j_gene: TRBJ2-3
v_gene: TRBV5-1
d_gene: .

CDR3aa: CASSQDLGANSYEQYF
CDR3nt: TGCGCCAGCAGCCAAGATTTAGGGGCTAATTCCTACGAGCAGTACTTC
abundance: .
j_gene: TRBJ2-7
v_gene: TRBV4-3
d_gene: .

CDR3aa: CSVEEEAGLPYNEQFF
CDR3nt: TGCAGCGTTGAAGAGGAGGCGGGGCTACCCTACAATGAGCAGTTCTTC
abundance: .
j_gene: TRBJ2-1
v_gene: TRBV29-1
d_gene: .

CDR3aa: CASSPQSGTEAFF
CDR3nt: TGTGCCAGCAGCCCCCAGTCGGGCACTGAAGCTTTCTTT
abundance: few
j_gene: TRBJ1-1
v_gene: TRBV7-2
d_gene: .

CDR3aa: CASSEAAGGGYTF
CDR3nt: TGTGCCAGCAGTGAGGCTGCCGGCGGTGGCTACACCTTC
abundance: .
j_gene: TRBJ1-2
v_gene: TRBV6-4
d_gene: .

CDR3aa: CSVEDYSYEQYF
CDR3nt: TGCAGCGTTGAAGACTATTCCTACGAGCAGTACTTC
abundance: .
j_gene: TRBJ2-7
v_gene: TRBV29-1
d_gene: .

CDR3aa: CASSPRQGAWNIQYF
CDR3nt: TGTGCCAGCAGCCCCAGACAGGGGGCATGGAACATTCAGTACTTC
abundance: .
j_gene: TRBJ2-4
v_gene: TRBV7-2
d_gene: TRBD1

CDR3aa: CASSQEYGDYNEQFF
CDR3nt: TGCGCCAGCAGCCAAGAGTACGGGGACTACAATGAGCAGTTCTTC
abundance: .
j_gene: TRBJ2-1
v_gene: TRBV4-1
d_gene: .

CDR3aa: CASSPDRAQMNTEAFF
CDR3nt: TGTGCCAGCAGTCCTGACAGGGCCCAAATGAACACTGAAGCTTTCTTT
abundance: .
j_gene: TRBJ1-1
v_gene: TRBV5-6
d_gene: TRBD1

CDR3aa: CASSKRGTNEKLFF
CDR3nt: TGTGCCAGCAGCAAGCGAGGAACTAATGAAAAACTGTTTTTT
abundance: .
j_gene: TRBJ1-4
v_gene: TRBV7-2
d_gene: .

CDR3aa: CASSVQDNEQFF
CDR3nt: TGCGCCAGCAGCGTACAGGACAATGAGCAGTTCTTC
abundance: once
j_gene: TRBJ2-1
v_gene: TRBV5-1
d_gene: .

CDR3aa: CASSILVGLAGNEQFF
CDR3nt: TGTGCCAGTAGTATCCTCGTAGGGCTAGCCGGGAATGAGCAGTTCTTC
abundance: .
j_gene: TRBJ2-1
v_gene: TRBV19
d_gene: .

CDR3aa: CSTLRGTEAFF
CDR3nt: TGCAGTACCCTCAGGGGTACTGAAGCTTTCTTT
abundance: few
j_gene: TRBJ1-1
v_gene: TRBV20-1
d_gene: .

CDR3aa: CASSTRAYNSPLHF
CDR3nt: TGTGCCAGCAGTACCCGAGCCTATAATTCACCCCTCCACTTT
abundance: .
j_gene: TRBJ1-6
v_gene: TRBV6-5
d_gene: .

CDR3aa: CATSDLGTKPTDRVYQPQHF
CDR3nt: TGTGCCACCAGTGATTTGGGGACCAAGCCGACCGACAGGGTGTATCAGCCCCAGCATTTT
abundance: .
j_gene: TRBJ1-5
v_gene: TRBV24-1
d_gene: TRBD1

CDR3aa: CASTSSGGSTDTQYF
CDR3nt: TGTGCCAGCACTTCTAGCGGAGGGAGCACAGATACGCAGTATTTT
abundance: .
j_gene: TRBJ2-3
v_gene: TRBV5-6
d_gene: TRBD2

CDR3aa: CASSYDSSAGNEQFF
CDR3nt: TGTGCCAGCAGCTACGACAGTTCGGCAGGCAATGAGCAGTTCTTC
abundance: once
j_gene: TRBJ2-1
v_gene: TRBV3-1/TRBV3-2
d_gene: .

CDR3aa: CASSSGQGRNQPQHF
CDR3nt: TGTGCCAGCAGCTCCGGACAGGGAAGGAATCAGCCCCAGCATTTT
abundance: once
j_gene: TRBJ1-5
v_gene: TRBV5-4
d_gene: TRBD1

CDR3aa: CAWTRTSSYNEQFF
CDR3nt: TGTGCCTGGACCAGGACTAGTTCCTACAATGAGCAGTTCTTC
abundance: .
j_gene: TRBJ2-1
v_gene: TRBV30
d_gene: TRBD2

CDR3aa: CASSSVLSTEAFF
CDR3nt: TGCGCCAGCAGCTCCGTCTTGAGCACTGAAGCTTTCTTT
abundance: .
j_gene: TRBJ1-1
v_gene: TRBV5-1
d_gene: .

CDR3aa: CASSREGGGSSSSYNEQFF
CDR3nt: TGTGCCAGTAGTCGTGAGGGCGGAGGGTCTTCTAGCTCCTACAATGAGCAGTTCTTC
abundance: .
j_gene: TRBJ2-1
v_gene: TRBV19
d_gene: .